This section outlines one TCR beta chain sequence together with its context. In the original analysis: Researchers report that nucleated cell counts were estimated from reference gene primer amplification. The method was immunoSEQ multiplex PCR; TCRdb's version includes in-frame clones alone and lacks a portion of them. V and J calls and clone size come straight from that table; D and trimming were deduced from the DNA. The sample includes roughly 410,000 clones, about 89% seen only once; the top ten take roughly 2%. These data are taken from a study of blood T cell repertoires in COVID-19. The CDR3 loop spans 14 amino acids. Germline V gene lookup returns CDR1 LNHDA and CDR2 SQIVND (reference sequence). The V gene lost 5 bases and the J gene lost 10 bases, with 20 bases spanning the gap. It was during active infection that Seattle patients were enrolled and then longitudinally followed.

The source is an older woman with COVID-19, enrolled during active disease. The rearrangement links TRBV19 to TRBJ1-1; a possible D gene is TRBD1 (6 bases). The sequencing sample was made of peripheral blood. The CDR3 spells CASSPIGGPLSAFF. The CDR3 nucleotides read TGTGCCAGTAGTCCCATTGGGGGCCCGCTCTCAGCTTTCTTT.